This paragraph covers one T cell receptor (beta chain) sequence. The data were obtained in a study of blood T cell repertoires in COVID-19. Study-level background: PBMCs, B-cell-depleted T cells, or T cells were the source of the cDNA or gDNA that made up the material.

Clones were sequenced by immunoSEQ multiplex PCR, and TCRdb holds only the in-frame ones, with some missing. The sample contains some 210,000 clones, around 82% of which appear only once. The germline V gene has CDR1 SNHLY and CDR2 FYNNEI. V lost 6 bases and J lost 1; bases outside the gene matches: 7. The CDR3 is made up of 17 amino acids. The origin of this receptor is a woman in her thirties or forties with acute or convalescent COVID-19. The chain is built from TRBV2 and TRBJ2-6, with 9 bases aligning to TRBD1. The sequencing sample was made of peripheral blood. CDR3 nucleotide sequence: TGTGCCAGCAGCCACGGGACAGGGTTATCTGGGGCCAACGTCCTGACTTTC. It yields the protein CASSHGTGLSGANVLTF.